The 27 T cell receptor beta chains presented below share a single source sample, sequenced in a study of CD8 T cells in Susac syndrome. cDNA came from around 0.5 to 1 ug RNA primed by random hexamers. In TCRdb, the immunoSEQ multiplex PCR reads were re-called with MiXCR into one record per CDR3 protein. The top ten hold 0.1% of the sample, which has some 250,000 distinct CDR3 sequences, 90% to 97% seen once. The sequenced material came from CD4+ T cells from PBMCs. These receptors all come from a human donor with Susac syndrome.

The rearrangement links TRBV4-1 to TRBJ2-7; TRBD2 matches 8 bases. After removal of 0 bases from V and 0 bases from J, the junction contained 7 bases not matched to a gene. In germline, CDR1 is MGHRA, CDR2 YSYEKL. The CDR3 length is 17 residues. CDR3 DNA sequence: TGCGCCAGCAGCCAAGATGGTTGGACTAGCAGCTCCTACGAGCAGTACTTC. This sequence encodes CASSQDGWTSSSYEQYF.

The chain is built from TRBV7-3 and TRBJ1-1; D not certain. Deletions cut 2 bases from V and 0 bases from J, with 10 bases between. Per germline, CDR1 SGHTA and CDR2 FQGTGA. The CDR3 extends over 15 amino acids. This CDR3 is CASSLSAAMNTEAFF. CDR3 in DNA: TGTGCCAGCAGCTTATCCGCAGCTATGAACACTGAAGCTTTCTTT. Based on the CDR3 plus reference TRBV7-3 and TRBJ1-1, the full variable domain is GAGVSQTPSNKVTEKGKYVELRCDPISGHTALYWYRQSLGQGPEFLIYFQGTGAADDSGLPNDRFFAVRPEGSVSTLKIQRTERGDSAVYLCASSLSAAMNTEAFFGQGTRLTVV.

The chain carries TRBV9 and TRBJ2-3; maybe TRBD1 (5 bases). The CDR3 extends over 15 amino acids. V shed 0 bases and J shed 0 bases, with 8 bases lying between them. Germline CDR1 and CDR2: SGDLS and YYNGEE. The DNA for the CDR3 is TGTGCCAGCAGCGTAGGACAGACTAGCACAGATACGCAGTATTTT. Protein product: CASSVGQTSTDTQYF.

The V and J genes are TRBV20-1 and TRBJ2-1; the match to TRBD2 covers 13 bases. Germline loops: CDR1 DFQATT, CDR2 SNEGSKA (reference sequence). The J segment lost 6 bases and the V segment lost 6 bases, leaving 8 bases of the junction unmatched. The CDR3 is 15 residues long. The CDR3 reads CSAPERTSGSNEQFF. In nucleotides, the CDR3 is TGCAGTGCCCCAGAACGGACTAGCGGGAGCAATGAGCAGTTCTTC.

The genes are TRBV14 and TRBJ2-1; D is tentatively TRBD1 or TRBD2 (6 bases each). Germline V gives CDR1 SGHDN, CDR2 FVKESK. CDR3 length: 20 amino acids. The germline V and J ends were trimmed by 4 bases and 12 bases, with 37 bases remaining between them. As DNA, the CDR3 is TGTGCCAGCAGCCCCGTTGGAGGGGGACCTAGCGCCGGGGCTGTCGTCTGGCAGTTCTTC. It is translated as CASSPVGGGPSAGAVVWQFF.

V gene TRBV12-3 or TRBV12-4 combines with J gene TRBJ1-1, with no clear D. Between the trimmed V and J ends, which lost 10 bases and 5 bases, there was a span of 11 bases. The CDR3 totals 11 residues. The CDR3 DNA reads TGTGCCACAGAGAGGAAAACTGAAGCTTTCTTT. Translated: CATERKTEAFF.

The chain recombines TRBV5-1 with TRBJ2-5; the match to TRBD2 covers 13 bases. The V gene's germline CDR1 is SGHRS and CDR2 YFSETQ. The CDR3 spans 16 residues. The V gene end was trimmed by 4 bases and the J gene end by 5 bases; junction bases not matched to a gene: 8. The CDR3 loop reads CASSRGLAGAVETQYF. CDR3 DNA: TGCGCCAGCAGCCGCGGACTAGCGGGAGCGGTGGAGACCCAGTACTTC.

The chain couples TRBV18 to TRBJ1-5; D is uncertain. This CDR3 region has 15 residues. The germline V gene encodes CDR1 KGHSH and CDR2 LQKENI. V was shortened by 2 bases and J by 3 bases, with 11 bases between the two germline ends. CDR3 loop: CASSPIAQANQPQHF. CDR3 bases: TGTGCCAGCTCACCAATAGCCCAGGCCAATCAGCCCCAGCATTTT.

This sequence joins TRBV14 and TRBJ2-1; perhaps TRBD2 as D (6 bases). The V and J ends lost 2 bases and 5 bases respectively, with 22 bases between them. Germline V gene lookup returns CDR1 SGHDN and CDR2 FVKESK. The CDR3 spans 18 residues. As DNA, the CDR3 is TGTGCCAGCAGCCAATCAAGCTTAAGGGACTGGCTAAACAATGAGCAGTTCTTC. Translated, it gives CASSQSSLRDWLNNEQFF.

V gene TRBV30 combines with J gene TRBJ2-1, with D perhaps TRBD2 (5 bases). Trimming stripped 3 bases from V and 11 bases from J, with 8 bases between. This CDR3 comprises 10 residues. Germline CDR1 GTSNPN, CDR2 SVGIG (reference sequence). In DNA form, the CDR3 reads TGTGCCTGGAGGGGGAGTAAGCAGTTCTTC. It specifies CAWRGSKQFF.

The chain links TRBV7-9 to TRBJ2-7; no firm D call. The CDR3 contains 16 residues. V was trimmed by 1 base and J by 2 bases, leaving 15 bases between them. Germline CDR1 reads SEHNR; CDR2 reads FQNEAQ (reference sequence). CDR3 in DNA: TGTGCCAGCAGCTTAGGGCGGTCGATACGACCCTACGAGCAGTACTTC. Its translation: CASSLGRSIRPYEQYF.

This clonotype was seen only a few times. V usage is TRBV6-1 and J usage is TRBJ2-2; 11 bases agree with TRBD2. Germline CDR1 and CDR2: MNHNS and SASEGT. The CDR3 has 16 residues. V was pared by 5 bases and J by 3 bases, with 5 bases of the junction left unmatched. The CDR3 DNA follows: TGTGCCAGCAGTCGAACTAGCGGGAGCGACACCGGGGAGCTGTTTTTT. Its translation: CASSRTSGSDTGELFF.

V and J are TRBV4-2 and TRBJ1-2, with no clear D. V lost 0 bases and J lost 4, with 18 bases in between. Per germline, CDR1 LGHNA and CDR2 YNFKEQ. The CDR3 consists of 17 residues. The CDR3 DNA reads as TGTGCCAGCAGCCAAGATCGTACGAACCTCATCCTCTATGGCTACACCTTC. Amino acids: CASSQDRTNLILYGYTF.

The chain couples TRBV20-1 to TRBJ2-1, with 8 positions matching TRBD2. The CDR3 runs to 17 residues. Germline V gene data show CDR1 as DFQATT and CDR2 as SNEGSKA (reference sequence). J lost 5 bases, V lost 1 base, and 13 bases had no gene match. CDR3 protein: CSARAWPPSGRNNEQFF. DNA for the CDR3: TGCAGTGCTAGAGCATGGCCCCCTAGCGGGCGGAACAATGAGCAGTTCTTC.

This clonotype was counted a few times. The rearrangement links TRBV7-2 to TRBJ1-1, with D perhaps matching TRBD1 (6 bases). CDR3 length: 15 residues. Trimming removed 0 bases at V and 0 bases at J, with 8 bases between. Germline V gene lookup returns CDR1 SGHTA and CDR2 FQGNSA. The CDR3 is CASSLADRLNTEAFF. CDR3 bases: TGTGCCAGCAGCTTAGCCGACAGGTTGAACACTGAAGCTTTCTTT.

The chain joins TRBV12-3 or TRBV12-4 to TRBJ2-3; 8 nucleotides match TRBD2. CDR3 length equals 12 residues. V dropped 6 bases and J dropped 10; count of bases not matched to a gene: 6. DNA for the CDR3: TGTGCCAGCAGCAATAGCGGGACCCCGCAGTATTTT. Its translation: CASSNSGTPQYF.

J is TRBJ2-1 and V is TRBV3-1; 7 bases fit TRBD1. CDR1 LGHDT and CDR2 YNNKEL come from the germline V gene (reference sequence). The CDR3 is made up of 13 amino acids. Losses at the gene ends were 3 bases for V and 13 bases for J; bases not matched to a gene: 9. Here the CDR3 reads CASSQQVGTEQFF. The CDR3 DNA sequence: TGTGCCAGCAGCCAGCAAGTAGGGACAGAACAGTTCTTC.

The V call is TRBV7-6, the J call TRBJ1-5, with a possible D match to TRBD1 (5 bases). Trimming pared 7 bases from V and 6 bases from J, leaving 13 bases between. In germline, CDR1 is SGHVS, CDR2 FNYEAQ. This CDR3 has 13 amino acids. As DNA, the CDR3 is TGTGCCAGCATCCTAGCAGGGCTTCAGCCCCAGCATTTT. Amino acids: CASILAGLQPQHF.

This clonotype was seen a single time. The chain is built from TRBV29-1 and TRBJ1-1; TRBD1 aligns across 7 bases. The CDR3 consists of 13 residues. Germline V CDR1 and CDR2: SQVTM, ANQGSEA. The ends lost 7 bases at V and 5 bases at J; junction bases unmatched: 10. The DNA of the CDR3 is TGCAGCGGGCGGACAGGATTATTGACTGAAGCTTTCTTT. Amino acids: CSGRTGLLTEAFF. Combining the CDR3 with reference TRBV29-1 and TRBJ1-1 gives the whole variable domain SAVISQKPSRDICQRGTSLTIQCQVDSQVTMMFWYRQQPGQSLTLIATANQGSEATYESGFVIDKFPISRPNLTFSTLTVSNMSPEDSSIYLCSGRTGLLTEAFFGQGTRLTVV.

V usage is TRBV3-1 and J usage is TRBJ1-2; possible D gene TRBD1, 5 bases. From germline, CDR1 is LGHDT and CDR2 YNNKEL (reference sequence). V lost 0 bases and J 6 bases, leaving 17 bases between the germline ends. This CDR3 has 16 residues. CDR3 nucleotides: TGTGCCAGCAGCCAAGATCCTACAGCGATGGGGGATGGCTACACCTTC. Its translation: CASSQDPTAMGDGYTF.

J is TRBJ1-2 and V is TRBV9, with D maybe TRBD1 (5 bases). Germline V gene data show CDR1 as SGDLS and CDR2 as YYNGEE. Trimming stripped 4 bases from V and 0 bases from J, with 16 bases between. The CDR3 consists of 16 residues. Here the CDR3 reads CASSSSRGSSNYGYTF. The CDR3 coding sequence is TGTGCCAGCAGCTCATCCCGGGGCAGTTCTAACTATGGCTACACCTTC.

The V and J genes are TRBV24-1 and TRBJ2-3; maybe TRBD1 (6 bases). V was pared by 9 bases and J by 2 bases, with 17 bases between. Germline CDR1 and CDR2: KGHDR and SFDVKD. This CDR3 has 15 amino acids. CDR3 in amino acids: CATGRRQDHTDTQYF. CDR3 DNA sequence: TGTGCCACCGGCAGAAGACAGGATCACACAGATACGCAGTATTTT.

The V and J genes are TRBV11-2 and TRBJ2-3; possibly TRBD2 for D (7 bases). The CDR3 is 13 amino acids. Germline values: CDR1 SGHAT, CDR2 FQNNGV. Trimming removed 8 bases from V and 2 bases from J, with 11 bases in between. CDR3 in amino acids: CASGGGLTDTQYF. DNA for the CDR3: TGTGCCAGCGGCGGGGGCCTCACAGATACGCAGTATTTT. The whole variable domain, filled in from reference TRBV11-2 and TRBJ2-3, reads EAGVAQSPRYKIIEKRQSVAFWCNPISGHATLYWYQQILGQGPKLLIQFQNNGVVDDSQLPKDRFSAERLKGVDSTLKIQPAKLEDSAVYLCASGGGLTDTQYFGPGTRLTVL.

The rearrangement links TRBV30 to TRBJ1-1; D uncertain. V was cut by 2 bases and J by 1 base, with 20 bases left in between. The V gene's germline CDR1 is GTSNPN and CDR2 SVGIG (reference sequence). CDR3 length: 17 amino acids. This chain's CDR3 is CAWSRWRSANSNTEAFF. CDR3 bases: TGTGCCTGGAGTCGATGGCGGTCGGCCAACTCGAACACTGAAGCTTTCTTT. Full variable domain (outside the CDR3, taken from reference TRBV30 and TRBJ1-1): SQTIHQWPATLVQPVGSPLSLECTVEGTSNPNLYWYRQAAGRGLQLLFYSVGIGQISSEVPQNLSASRPQDRQFILSSKKLLLSDSGFYLCAWSRWRSANSNTEAFFGQGTRLTVV.

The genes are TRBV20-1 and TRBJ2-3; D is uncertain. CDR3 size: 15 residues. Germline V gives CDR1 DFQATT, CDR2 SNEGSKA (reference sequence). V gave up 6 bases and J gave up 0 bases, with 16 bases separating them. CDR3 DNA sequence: TGCAGTGCGCCCACCTTCCGGGTTAGCACAGATACGCAGTATTTT. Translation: CSAPTFRVSTDTQYF.

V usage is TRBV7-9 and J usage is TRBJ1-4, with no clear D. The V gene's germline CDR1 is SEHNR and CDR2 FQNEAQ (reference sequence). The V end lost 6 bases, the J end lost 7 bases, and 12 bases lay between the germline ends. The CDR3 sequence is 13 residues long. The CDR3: CASRLLQSEKLFF. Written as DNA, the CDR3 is TGTGCCAGCAGACTTCTTCAATCTGAAAAACTGTTTTTT. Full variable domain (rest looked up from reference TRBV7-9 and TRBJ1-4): DTGVSQNPRHKITKRGQNVTFRCDPISEHNRLYWYRQTLGQGPEFLTYFQNEAQLEKSRLLSDRFSAERPKGSFSTLEIQRTEQGDSAMYLCASRLLQSEKLFFGSGTQLSVL.

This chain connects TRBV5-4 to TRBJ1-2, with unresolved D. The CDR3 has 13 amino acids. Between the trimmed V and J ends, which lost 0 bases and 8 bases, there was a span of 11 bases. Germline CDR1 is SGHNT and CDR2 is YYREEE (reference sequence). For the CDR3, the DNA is TGTGCCAGCAGCTTGGTTGCTGGGGAGGGCTACACCTTC. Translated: CASSLVAGEGYTF.